One and the same sample provided the 3 T cell receptor beta chains below, sequenced in a study of OX40 agonist ivuxolimab in advanced cancers. Preparation of the library involved the immunoSEQ multiplex PCR assay. In TCRdb, the immuneACCESS table is reduced to in-frame sequences with V and J assigned. These tables do not hold every clone; where another copy was compared, an unresolved V gene accounts for under half, and the others remain unexplained. The sample includes more than 45,000 clones, with roughly 85% observed a single time. About 0.88% of the sample is in the top ten clones. Sequenced here: CD4+ or CD8+ T cells sorted from blood, sampled in a trial of the OX40 agonist ivuxolimab. Every receptor here comes from an adult with an advanced solid tumor such as melanoma, head and neck, liver or kidney cancer.

The table lists this clone with a few counts. The chain joins TRBV5-6 to TRBJ1-2; D might be TRBD1 (6 bases). The CDR3 spans 14 residues. CDR1 and CDR2 (germline): SGHDT, YYEEEE. Trimming stripped 4 bases from V and 7 bases from J, with 17 bases between. The CDR3 region has the DNA TGTGCCAGCAGCCGAACGTGGGGGGCGCCTGGCTACACCTTC. Amino acid sequence: CASSRTWGAPGYTF.

The CDR3 region has the DNA TGTGCCACCAGCCAGCCGTTTAATGAAAAACTGTTTTTT. Translating gives CATSQPFNEKLFF. The chain links TRBV15 to TRBJ1-4; D gene unclear. The length of the CDR3 is 13 residues. V was clipped by 5 bases and J by 4 bases, with 8 bases between them. Germline V gene lookup returns CDR1 LNHNV and CDR2 YYDKDF (reference sequence).

This sequence joins TRBV27 and TRBJ2-7; D uncertain. V lost 7 bases and J lost 7, with 20 bases in between. The CDR3 sequence is 14 residues long. Germline V gene lookup returns CDR1 MNHEY and CDR2 SMNVEV (reference sequence). The CDR3 sequence: CASMGQRLVREQYF. The CDR3 nucleotides are TGTGCCAGCATGGGCCAGCGACTCGTGAGGGAGCAGTACTTC.